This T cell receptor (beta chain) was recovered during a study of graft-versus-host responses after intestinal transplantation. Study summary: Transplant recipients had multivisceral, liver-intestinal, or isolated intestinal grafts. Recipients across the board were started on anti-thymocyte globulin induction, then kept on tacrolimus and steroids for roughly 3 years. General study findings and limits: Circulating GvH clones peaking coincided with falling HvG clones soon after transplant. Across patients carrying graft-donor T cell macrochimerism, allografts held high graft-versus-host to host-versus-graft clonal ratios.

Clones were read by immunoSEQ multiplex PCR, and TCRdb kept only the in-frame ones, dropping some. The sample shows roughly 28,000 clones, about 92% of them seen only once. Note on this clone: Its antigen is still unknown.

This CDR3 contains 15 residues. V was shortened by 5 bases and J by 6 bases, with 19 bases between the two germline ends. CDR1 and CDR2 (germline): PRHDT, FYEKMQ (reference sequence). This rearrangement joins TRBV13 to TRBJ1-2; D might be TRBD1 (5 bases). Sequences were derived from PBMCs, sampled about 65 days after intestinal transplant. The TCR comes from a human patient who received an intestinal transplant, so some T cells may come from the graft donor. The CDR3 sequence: CASSPRGRELNGYTF. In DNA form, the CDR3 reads TGTGCCAGCAGCCCCCGGGGCAGGGAATTGAATGGCTACACCTTC. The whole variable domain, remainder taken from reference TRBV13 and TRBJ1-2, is AAGVIQSPRHLIKEKRETATLKCYPIPRHDTVYWYQQGPGQDPQFLISFYEKMQSDKGSIPDRFSAQQFSDYHSELNMSSLELGDSALYFCASSPRGRELNGYTFGSGTRLTVV.